This TCR beta chain stems from a study of T-cell memory formation after mild COVID-19. TCRdb ran MiXCR on the 5' RACE reads and lists one entry per CDR3 protein. The data contain 45,000 to 55,000 distinct CDR3 sequences, 9.3% of them singletons. As to this clonotype: At one of its ends the junction is not consistent with the germline gene, which may arise from a read error.

Sequenced material: PBMCs or a T cell subset sorted from them (not recorded which). The sequence derives from an adult woman who had mild COVID-19 (a few samples of this study predate the infection). Cell type and time point are not known.

CDR3 nucleotide sequence: TGTGCCAGCAGTTTCCTTTCTGAGGCTTTCTTT. It encodes CASSFLSEAFF. The chain links TRBV12-3 or TRBV12-4 to TRBJ1-1, with no clear D. The CDR3 totals 11 residues.